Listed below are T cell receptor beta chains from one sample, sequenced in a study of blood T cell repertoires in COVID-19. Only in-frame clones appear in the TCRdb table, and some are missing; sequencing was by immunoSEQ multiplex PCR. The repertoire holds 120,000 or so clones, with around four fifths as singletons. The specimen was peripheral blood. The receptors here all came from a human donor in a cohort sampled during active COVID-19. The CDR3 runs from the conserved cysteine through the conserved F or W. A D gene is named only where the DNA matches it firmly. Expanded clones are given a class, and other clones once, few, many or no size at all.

cdr3_nt: TGTGCCAGTAGTCCACGACAGGGGGCCCCTGAAGCTTTCTTT
cdr3_aa: CASSPRQGAPEAFF
j_call: TRBJ1-1
clone_size: .
d_call: TRBD1
v_call: TRBV19

cdr3_nt: TGCGCCAGCAGCTCGACAGGGGACTCCTACAATGAGCAGTTCTTC
cdr3_aa: CASSSTGDSYNEQFF
j_call: TRBJ2-1
clone_size: .
d_call: TRBD1
v_call: TRBV5-1

cdr3_nt: TGTGCCAGCAGTTACCAAGGAGCTGAAGCTTTCTTT
cdr3_aa: CASSYQGAEAFF
j_call: TRBJ1-1
clone_size: .
d_call: .
v_call: TRBV6-5

cdr3_nt: TGTGCCAGCAGTTTTCAGGGGGGATACGAGCAGTACTTC
cdr3_aa: CASSFQGGYEQYF
j_call: TRBJ2-7
clone_size: .
d_call: .
v_call: TRBV12-3/TRBV12-4

cdr3_nt: TGTGCCAGCAGCTTTCAGGGCGCCGGCTATGGCTACACCTTC
cdr3_aa: CASSFQGAGYGYTF
j_call: TRBJ1-2
clone_size: .
d_call: .
v_call: TRBV7-2

cdr3_nt: TGTGCCAGCACCTCGAGGGGCACAGATACGCAGTATTTT
cdr3_aa: CASTSRGTDTQYF
j_call: TRBJ2-3
clone_size: .
d_call: .
v_call: TRBV27

cdr3_nt: TGTGCCAGCAGCTCCGGGACAGGTTCGTATCAGCCCCAGCATTTT
cdr3_aa: CASSSGTGSYQPQHF
j_call: TRBJ1-5
clone_size: .
d_call: TRBD1
v_call: TRBV5-8

cdr3_nt: TGTGCTAGTGGTTTAAACTTGGGGGGGACGAACACCGGGGAGCTGTTTTTT
cdr3_aa: CASGLNLGGTNTGELFF
j_call: TRBJ2-2
clone_size: .
d_call: TRBD2
v_call: TRBV12-5

cdr3_nt: TGCAGCGTCCAGACAGGGTTGGGAAATGAGCAGTTCTTC
cdr3_aa: CSVQTGLGNEQFF
j_call: TRBJ2-1
clone_size: few
d_call: TRBD1
v_call: TRBV29-1

cdr3_nt: TGTGCCAGCAGCCCCGGCCAAGCGGAGACCCAGTACTTC
cdr3_aa: CASSPGQAETQYF
j_call: TRBJ2-5
clone_size: .
d_call: .
v_call: TRBV13

cdr3_nt: TGTGCCAGCAGCCCGGGACAGGAGACCTACAATGAGCAGTTCTTC
cdr3_aa: CASSPGQETYNEQFF
j_call: TRBJ2-1
clone_size: .
d_call: TRBD1
v_call: TRBV9

cdr3_nt: TGTGCCAGCAGTGTCCAGGTTGTGGCGACTAATGAAAAACTGTTTTTT
cdr3_aa: CASSVQVVATNEKLFF
j_call: TRBJ1-4
clone_size: .
d_call: .
v_call: TRBV6-1

cdr3_nt: TGTGCCAGCAGCGGGCTAGCGGGCCCCCGCGCCTACGAGCAGTACTTC
cdr3_aa: CASSGLAGPRAYEQYF
j_call: TRBJ2-7
clone_size: .
d_call: TRBD2
v_call: TRBV11-2

cdr3_nt: TGTGCCAGCTCCCGGGGGGGGACCACTTACACCGGGGAGCTGTTTTTT
cdr3_aa: CASSRGGTTYTGELFF
j_call: TRBJ2-2
clone_size: .
d_call: TRBD2
v_call: TRBV7-9

cdr3_nt: TGTGCCAGCAGCGCATCCTACAGGGATGGGGCCATGAACACTGAAGCTTTCTTT
cdr3_aa: CASSASYRDGAMNTEAFF
j_call: TRBJ1-1
clone_size: .
d_call: .
v_call: TRBV25-1

cdr3_nt: TGCGCCAGCAGCCTAGGACAGGCGAACACTGAAGCTTTCTTT
cdr3_aa: CASSLGQANTEAFF
j_call: TRBJ1-1
clone_size: .
d_call: TRBD1
v_call: TRBV5-1

cdr3_nt: TGTGCCAGCCAAGGGGGGGGGCGAGTGGTCGCCAAAAACATTCAGTACTTC
cdr3_aa: CASQGGGRVVAKNIQYF
j_call: TRBJ2-4
clone_size: .
d_call: .
v_call: TRBV27

cdr3_nt: TGTGCCAGCAGAGTAGCGGGGGGCCCGGACAATGAGCAGTTCTTC
cdr3_aa: CASRVAGGPDNEQFF
j_call: TRBJ2-1
clone_size: once
d_call: TRBD2
v_call: TRBV6-5

cdr3_nt: TGTGCCAGCTCACCGGGGACAGGGGGCATCTACGAGCAGTACTTC
cdr3_aa: CASSPGTGGIYEQYF
j_call: TRBJ2-7
clone_size: .
d_call: TRBD1
v_call: TRBV18

cdr3_nt: TGTGCCAGCAGTCCCGACGAGCAGTACTTC
cdr3_aa: CASSPDEQYF
j_call: TRBJ2-7
clone_size: few
d_call: .
v_call: TRBV21-1

cdr3_nt: TGTGCCAGCTCAGTAGGACTAGCGGGAGGGGATGAGCAGTTCTTC
cdr3_aa: CASSVGLAGGDEQFF
j_call: TRBJ2-1
clone_size: .
d_call: TRBD2
v_call: TRBV18

cdr3_nt: TGTGCCATCAGTCCACTAGCGGGAGAAGAGACCCAGTACTTC
cdr3_aa: CAISPLAGEETQYF
j_call: TRBJ2-5
clone_size: .
d_call: TRBD2
v_call: TRBV10-3

cdr3_nt: TGTGCCATCAGTGGGGGCCTGGGTCAGCCCCAGCATTTT
cdr3_aa: CAISGGLGQPQHF
j_call: TRBJ1-5
clone_size: .
d_call: .
v_call: TRBV10-3

cdr3_nt: TGCAGTGTGCGGGTCACAGATACGCAGTATTTT
cdr3_aa: CSVRVTDTQYF
j_call: TRBJ2-3
clone_size: .
d_call: .
v_call: TRBV20-1

cdr3_nt: TGTGCCTGGACCCCAGGGGGTGAAGAGACCCAGTACTTC
cdr3_aa: CAWTPGGEETQYF
j_call: TRBJ2-5
clone_size: .
d_call: TRBD1
v_call: TRBV30

cdr3_nt: TGTGCCAGCAGCTTCGGGGTCAGACTGAACACTGAAGCTTTCTTT
cdr3_aa: CASSFGVRLNTEAFF
j_call: TRBJ1-1
clone_size: .
d_call: .
v_call: TRBV7-3

cdr3_nt: TGTGCCAGCAGTTACTCGAGCAGGGTCGGTGGCTACACCTTC
cdr3_aa: CASSYSSRVGGYTF
j_call: TRBJ1-2
clone_size: .
d_call: .
v_call: TRBV6-2/TRBV6-3

cdr3_nt: TGTGCCAGCAGCCAAGAGGGGCGGCGGCCTCATCGCTATGGCTACACCTTC
cdr3_aa: CASSQEGRRPHRYGYTF
j_call: TRBJ1-2
clone_size: few
d_call: .
v_call: TRBV4-2

cdr3_nt: TGTGCCAGCAGCCCGGTTCGGGTCCCATACTCCTACAATGAGCAGTTCTTC
cdr3_aa: CASSPVRVPYSYNEQFF
j_call: TRBJ2-1
clone_size: .
d_call: .
v_call: TRBV28

cdr3_nt: TGTGCCAGCAGCGTAGCGGGGACAGGGGGCAGTTTTGGCTACACCTTC
cdr3_aa: CASSVAGTGGSFGYTF
j_call: TRBJ1-2
clone_size: .
d_call: TRBD1
v_call: TRBV9

cdr3_nt: TGTGCCAGCAGCTTTAGCGGGGTGGATTCAGATACGCAGTATTTT
cdr3_aa: CASSFSGVDSDTQYF
j_call: TRBJ2-3
clone_size: .
d_call: TRBD2
v_call: TRBV11-1

cdr3_nt: TGTGCCAGCAGCAGTACTAGTTCTGGGGCCAACGTCCTGACTTTC
cdr3_aa: CASSSTSSGANVLTF
j_call: TRBJ2-6
clone_size: .
d_call: .
v_call: TRBV6-2/TRBV6-3

cdr3_nt: TGTGCCAGCAGCCCTCGCTCGGATGAAAAACTGTTTTTT
cdr3_aa: CASSPRSDEKLFF
j_call: TRBJ1-4
clone_size: .
d_call: .
v_call: TRBV7-9

cdr3_nt: TGCGCCAGCAGCCAAGATCCCAGGGCCGCCACCTACGAGCAGTACTTC
cdr3_aa: CASSQDPRAATYEQYF
j_call: TRBJ2-7
clone_size: few
d_call: .
v_call: TRBV4-3

cdr3_nt: TGTGCCAGCAGCTCCAGGCCGGGGGGGCTCTCCTACAATGAGCAGTTCTTC
cdr3_aa: CASSSRPGGLSYNEQFF
j_call: TRBJ2-1
clone_size: .
d_call: TRBD2
v_call: TRBV11-2

cdr3_nt: TGTGCCAGCAGCTCCGGACTCCCTGAAGCTTTCTTT
cdr3_aa: CASSSGLPEAFF
j_call: TRBJ1-1
clone_size: .
d_call: .
v_call: TRBV5-8

cdr3_nt: TGTGCCAGCAGCGTAGGAGCATTGGATGGCTACACCTTC
cdr3_aa: CASSVGALDGYTF
j_call: TRBJ1-2
clone_size: .
d_call: .
v_call: TRBV9

cdr3_nt: TGTGCCAGCAGCTTAGCCACAGGTTTGGGGCAGGAGCAGTTCTTC
cdr3_aa: CASSLATGLGQEQFF
j_call: TRBJ2-1
clone_size: .
d_call: .
v_call: TRBV7-2

cdr3_nt: TGCAGCGTTTTGACAGGTAGCTCCTACAATGAGCAGTTCTTC
cdr3_aa: CSVLTGSSYNEQFF
j_call: TRBJ2-1
clone_size: .
d_call: .
v_call: TRBV29-1

cdr3_nt: TGCGCCAGCAGCGAGCTGCTTTACAATGAGCAGTTCTTC
cdr3_aa: CASSELLYNEQFF
j_call: TRBJ2-1
clone_size: .
d_call: .
v_call: TRBV5-1

cdr3_nt: TGTGCCAGCAGCCTCGGGGGGACACACTACGAGCAGTACTTC
cdr3_aa: CASSLGGTHYEQYF
j_call: TRBJ2-7
clone_size: .
d_call: .
v_call: TRBV5-4

cdr3_nt: TGTGCCAGCAGCTCGGGACTAGCGGGGTACAATGAGCAGTTCTTC
cdr3_aa: CASSSGLAGYNEQFF
j_call: TRBJ2-1
clone_size: .
d_call: TRBD2
v_call: TRBV7-3

cdr3_nt: TGTGCCAGCAGCGAAAGTAAAGGGGCTGGGGCCAACGTCCTGACTTTC
cdr3_aa: CASSESKGAGANVLTF
j_call: TRBJ2-6
clone_size: .
d_call: .
v_call: TRBV25-1

cdr3_nt: TGCGCCAGCAGCGGTACAGCGGGAGGGGGCTACGAGCAGTACTTC
cdr3_aa: CASSGTAGGGYEQYF
j_call: TRBJ2-7
clone_size: few
d_call: TRBD2
v_call: TRBV5-1

cdr3_nt: TGTGCCAGCAGCCAATCGGACCGACAGCTTAACTATGGCTACACCTTC
cdr3_aa: CASSQSDRQLNYGYTF
j_call: TRBJ1-2
clone_size: .
d_call: .
v_call: TRBV4-2

cdr3_nt: TGTGCCAGCAGTTATGCGCGGAATACCTACGAGCAGTACTTC
cdr3_aa: CASSYARNTYEQYF
j_call: TRBJ2-7
clone_size: .
d_call: .
v_call: TRBV6-5

cdr3_nt: TGTGCCAGCAGTTTAGCCTGGCGGGGGAGGGCAGATACGCAGTATTTT
cdr3_aa: CASSLAWRGRADTQYF
j_call: TRBJ2-3
clone_size: .
d_call: TRBD2
v_call: TRBV28

cdr3_nt: TGTGCCAGCAGTATCCCCACCGGGGGGGTAGCGGGTTTTAGCTCCTACAATGAGCAGTTCTTC
cdr3_aa: CASSIPTGGVAGFSSYNEQFF
j_call: TRBJ2-1
clone_size: .
d_call: TRBD2
v_call: TRBV27

cdr3_nt: TGTGCCAGCAGCCTCGGGGCGGACAGTAACTATGGCTACACCTTC
cdr3_aa: CASSLGADSNYGYTF
j_call: TRBJ1-2
clone_size: .
d_call: .
v_call: TRBV6-4

cdr3_nt: TGTGCCAGCAACGAGTCGGGGACAGGGCTCTTCTCCTATAATTCACCCCTCCACTTT
cdr3_aa: CASNESGTGLFSYNSPLHF
j_call: TRBJ1-6
clone_size: .
d_call: TRBD1
v_call: TRBV28

cdr3_nt: TGTGCCAGTGGGACACCGAATCAGCCCCAGCATTTT
cdr3_aa: CASGTPNQPQHF
j_call: TRBJ1-5
clone_size: .
d_call: .
v_call: TRBV19

cdr3_nt: TGCGCCAGCAGCCAAGGCCCAGTGCGGGGGAGGGAAAAACTGTTTTTT
cdr3_aa: CASSQGPVRGREKLFF
j_call: TRBJ1-4
clone_size: .
d_call: .
v_call: TRBV4-1

cdr3_nt: TGTGCCACACAACAGGGCTACTATGGCTACACCTTC
cdr3_aa: CATQQGYYGYTF
j_call: TRBJ1-2
clone_size: .
d_call: .
v_call: TRBV12-3/TRBV12-4